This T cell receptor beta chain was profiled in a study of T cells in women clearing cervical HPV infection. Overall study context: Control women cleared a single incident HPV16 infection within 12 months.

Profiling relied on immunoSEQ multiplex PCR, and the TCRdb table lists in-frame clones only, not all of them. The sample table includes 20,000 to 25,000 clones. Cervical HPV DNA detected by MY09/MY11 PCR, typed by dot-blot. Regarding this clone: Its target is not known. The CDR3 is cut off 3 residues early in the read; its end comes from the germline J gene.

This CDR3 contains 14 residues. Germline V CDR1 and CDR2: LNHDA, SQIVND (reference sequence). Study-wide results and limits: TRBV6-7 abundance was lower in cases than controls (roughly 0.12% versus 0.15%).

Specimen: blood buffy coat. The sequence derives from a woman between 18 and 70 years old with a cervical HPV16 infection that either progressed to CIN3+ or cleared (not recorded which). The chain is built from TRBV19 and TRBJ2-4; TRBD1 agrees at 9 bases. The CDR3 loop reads CASSAGQGVRGQYF. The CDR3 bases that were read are TGTGCCTCATCGGCGGGACAGGGAGTACGGGGT.